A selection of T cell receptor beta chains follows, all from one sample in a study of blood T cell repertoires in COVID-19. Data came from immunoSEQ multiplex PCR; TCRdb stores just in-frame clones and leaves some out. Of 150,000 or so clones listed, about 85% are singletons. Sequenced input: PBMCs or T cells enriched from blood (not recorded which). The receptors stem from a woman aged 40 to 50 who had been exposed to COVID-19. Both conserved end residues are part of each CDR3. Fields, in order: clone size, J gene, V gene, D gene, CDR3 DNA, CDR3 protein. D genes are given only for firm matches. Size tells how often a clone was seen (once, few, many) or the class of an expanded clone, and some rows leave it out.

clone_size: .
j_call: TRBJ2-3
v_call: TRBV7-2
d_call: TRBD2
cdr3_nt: TGTGCCAGCAGCTTTCGCGGCCCCATAGCGGGGAGCACAGATACGCAGTATTTT
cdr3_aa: CASSFRGPIAGSTDTQYF

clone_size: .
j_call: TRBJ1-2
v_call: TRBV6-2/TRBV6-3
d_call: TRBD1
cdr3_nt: TGTGCCAGCAGTTATTCCGGGACAGATGGCTACACCTTC
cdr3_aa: CASSYSGTDGYTF

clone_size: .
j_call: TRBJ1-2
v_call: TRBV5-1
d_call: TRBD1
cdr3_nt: TGCGCCAGCAGCTCTACAGGGGGCGCAGACTATGGCTACACCTTC
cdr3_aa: CASSSTGGADYGYTF

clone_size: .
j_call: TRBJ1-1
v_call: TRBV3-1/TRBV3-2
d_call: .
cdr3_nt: TGTGCCAGCAGTCAGGGAGGTGAAGCTTTCTTT
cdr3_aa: CASSQGGEAFF

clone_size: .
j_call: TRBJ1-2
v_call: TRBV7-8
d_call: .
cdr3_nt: TGTGCCAGCAGCCCCCCTGGCAGGGGTTATGGCTACACCTTC
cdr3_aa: CASSPPGRGYGYTF

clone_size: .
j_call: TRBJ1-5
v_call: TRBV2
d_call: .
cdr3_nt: TGTGCCAGCAGTAATCAAAATCAGCCCCAGCATTTT
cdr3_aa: CASSNQNQPQHF

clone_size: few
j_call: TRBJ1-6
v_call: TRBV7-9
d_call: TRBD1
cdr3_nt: TGTGCCAGCAGCTTGGGACAGAGAAATTCACCCCTCCACTTT
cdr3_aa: CASSLGQRNSPLHF

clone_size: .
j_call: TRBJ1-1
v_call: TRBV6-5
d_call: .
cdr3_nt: TGTGCCAGCAGTTACAGGGAGGTCTACACTGAAGCTTTCTTT
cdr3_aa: CASSYREVYTEAFF

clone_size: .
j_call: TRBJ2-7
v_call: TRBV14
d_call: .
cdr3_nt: TGTGCCAGCAGCCAATTCTATACCACGGGGTCCTACGAGCAGTACTTC
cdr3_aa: CASSQFYTTGSYEQYF

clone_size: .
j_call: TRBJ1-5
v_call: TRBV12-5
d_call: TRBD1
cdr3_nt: TGTGCTAGTGGGGGGACAGGGTATAGCAATCAGCCCCAGCATTTT
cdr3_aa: CASGGTGYSNQPQHF

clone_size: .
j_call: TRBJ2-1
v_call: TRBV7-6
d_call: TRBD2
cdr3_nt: TGTGCCAGCAGCTTAGGGGCGGGGGGGCCCTACAATGAGCAGTTCTTC
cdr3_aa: CASSLGAGGPYNEQFF

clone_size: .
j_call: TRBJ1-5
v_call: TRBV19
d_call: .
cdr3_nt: TGTGCCAGTAGTATAGAAGGGAGAGGACAGCCCCAGCATTTT
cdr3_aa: CASSIEGRGQPQHF

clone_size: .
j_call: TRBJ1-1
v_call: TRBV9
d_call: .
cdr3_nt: TGTGCCAGCAGCGTAGTCCCTCCGGGAGTAGGCACTGAAGCTTTCTTT
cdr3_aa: CASSVVPPGVGTEAFF

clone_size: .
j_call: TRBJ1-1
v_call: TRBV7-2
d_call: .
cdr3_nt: TGTGCCAGCAGCTTAGTATCAGGTTATGCTTTCTTT
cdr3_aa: CASSLVSGYAFF

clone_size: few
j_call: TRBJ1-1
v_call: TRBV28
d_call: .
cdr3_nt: TGTGCCACCGCTGACAGTCTCAACACTGAAGCTTTCTTT
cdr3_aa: CATADSLNTEAFF

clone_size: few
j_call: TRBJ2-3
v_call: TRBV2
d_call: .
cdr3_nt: TGTGCCAGCAGCGTGATTGAGGGAGATACGCAGTATTTT
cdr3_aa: CASSVIEGDTQYF

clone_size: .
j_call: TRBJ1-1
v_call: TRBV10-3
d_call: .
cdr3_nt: TGTGCCACTTCGGACAGAGGCACTGAAGCTTTCTTT
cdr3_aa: CATSDRGTEAFF

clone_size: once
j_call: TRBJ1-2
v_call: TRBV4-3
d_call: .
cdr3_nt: TGCGCCAGCAGCCAAGCTCAGGGGCAGGATGGCTACACCTTC
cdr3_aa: CASSQAQGQDGYTF

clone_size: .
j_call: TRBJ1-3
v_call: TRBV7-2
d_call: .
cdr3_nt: TGTGCCAGCAGCCCTTTTGGACTGGGAGGAAACACCATATATTTT
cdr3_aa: CASSPFGLGGNTIYF

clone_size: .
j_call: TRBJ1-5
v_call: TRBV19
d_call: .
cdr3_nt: TGTGCCAGTAGTATAGGGCTGGACAGACCGTTAAAGTCCCAGCATTTT
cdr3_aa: CASSIGLDRPLKSQHF

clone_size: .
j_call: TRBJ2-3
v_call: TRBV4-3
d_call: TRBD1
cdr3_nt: TGCGCCAGCAGCCAAGATCTATCCGTCAGGGGGTTTTCTAGCACAGATACGCAGTATTTT
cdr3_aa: CASSQDLSVRGFSSTDTQYF

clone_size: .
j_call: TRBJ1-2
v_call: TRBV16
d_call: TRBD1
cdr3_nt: TGTGCCAGCAGTCTGGGACAGCGAGATGGCTACACCTTC
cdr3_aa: CASSLGQRDGYTF

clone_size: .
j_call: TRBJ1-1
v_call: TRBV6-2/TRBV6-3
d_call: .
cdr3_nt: TGTGCCAGCAGTTACGGCGGAAAAGCTTTCTTT
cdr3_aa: CASSYGGKAFF

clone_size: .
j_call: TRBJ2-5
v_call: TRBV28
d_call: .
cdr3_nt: TGTGCCAGCAGTTTTCAGGGCGTTAAAAGGGAGACCCAGTACTTC
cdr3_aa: CASSFQGVKRETQYF

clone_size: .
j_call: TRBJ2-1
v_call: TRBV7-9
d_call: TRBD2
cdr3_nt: TGTGCCAGCAGCTTAGCGGTGACTAGCGGGAGGGCCCGCAATGAGCAGTTCTTC
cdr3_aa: CASSLAVTSGRARNEQFF

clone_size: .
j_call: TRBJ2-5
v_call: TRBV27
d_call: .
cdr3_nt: TGTGCCAGCAGCTCCGGACAGACCAGCCTACTTCAAGAGACCCAGTACTTC
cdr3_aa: CASSSGQTSLLQETQYF